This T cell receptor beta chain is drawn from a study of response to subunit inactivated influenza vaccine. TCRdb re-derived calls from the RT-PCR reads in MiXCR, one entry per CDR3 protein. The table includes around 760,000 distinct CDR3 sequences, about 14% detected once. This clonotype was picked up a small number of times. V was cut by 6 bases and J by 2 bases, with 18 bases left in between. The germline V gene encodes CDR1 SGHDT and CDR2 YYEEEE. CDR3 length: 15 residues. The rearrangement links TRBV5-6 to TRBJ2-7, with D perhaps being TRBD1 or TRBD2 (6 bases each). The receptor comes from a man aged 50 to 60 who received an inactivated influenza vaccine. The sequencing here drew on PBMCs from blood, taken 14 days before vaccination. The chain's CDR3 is CASTGGPRGTYEQYF. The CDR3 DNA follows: TGTGCCAGCACCGGGGGTCCCAGGGGCACCTACGAGCAGTACTTC.